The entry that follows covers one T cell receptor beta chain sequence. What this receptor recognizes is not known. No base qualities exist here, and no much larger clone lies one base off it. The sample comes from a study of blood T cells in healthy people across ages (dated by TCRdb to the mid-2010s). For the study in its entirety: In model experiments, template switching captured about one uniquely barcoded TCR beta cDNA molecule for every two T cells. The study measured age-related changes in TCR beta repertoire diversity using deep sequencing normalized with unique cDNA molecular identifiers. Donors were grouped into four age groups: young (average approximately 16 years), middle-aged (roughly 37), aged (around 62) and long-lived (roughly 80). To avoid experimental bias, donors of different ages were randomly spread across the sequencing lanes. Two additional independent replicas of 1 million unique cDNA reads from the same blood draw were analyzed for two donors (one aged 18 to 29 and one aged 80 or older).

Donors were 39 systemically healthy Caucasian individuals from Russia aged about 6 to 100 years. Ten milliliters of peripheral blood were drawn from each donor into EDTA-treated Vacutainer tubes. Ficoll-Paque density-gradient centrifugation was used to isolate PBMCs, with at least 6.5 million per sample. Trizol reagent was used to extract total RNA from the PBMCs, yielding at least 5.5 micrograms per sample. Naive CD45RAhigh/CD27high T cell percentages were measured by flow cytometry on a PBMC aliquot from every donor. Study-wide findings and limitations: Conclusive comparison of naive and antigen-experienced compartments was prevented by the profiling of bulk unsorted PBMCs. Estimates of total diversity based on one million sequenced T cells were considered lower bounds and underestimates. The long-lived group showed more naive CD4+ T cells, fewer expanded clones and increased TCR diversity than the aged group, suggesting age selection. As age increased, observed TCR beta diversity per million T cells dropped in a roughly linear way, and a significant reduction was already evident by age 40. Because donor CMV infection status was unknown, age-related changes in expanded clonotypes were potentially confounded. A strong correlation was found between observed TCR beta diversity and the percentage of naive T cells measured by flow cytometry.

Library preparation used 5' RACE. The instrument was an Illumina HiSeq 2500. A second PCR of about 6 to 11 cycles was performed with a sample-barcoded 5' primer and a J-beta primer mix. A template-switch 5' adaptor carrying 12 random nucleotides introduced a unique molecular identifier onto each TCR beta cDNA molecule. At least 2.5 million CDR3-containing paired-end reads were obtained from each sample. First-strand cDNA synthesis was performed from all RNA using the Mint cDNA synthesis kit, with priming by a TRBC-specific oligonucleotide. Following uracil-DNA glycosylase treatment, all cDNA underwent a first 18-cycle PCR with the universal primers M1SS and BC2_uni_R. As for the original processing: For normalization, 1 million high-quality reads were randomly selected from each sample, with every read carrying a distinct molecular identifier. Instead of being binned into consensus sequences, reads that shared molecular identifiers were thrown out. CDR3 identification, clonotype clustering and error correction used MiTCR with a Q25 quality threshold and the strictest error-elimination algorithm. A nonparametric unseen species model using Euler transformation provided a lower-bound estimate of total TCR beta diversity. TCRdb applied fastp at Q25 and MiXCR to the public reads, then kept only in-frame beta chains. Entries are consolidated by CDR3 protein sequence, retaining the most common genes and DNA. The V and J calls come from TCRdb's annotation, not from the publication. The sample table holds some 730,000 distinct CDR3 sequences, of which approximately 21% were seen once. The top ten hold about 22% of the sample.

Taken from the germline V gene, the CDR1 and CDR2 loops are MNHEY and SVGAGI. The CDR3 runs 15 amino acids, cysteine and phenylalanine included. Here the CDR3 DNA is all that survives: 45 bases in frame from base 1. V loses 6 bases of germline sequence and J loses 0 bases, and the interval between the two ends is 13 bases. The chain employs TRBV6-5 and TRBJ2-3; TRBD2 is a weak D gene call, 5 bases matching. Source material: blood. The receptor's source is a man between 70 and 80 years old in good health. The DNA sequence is TGTGCCAGCAGAGTAGCGTTTTCTAGCACAGATACGCAGTATTTT. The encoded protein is CASRVAFSSTDTQYF.